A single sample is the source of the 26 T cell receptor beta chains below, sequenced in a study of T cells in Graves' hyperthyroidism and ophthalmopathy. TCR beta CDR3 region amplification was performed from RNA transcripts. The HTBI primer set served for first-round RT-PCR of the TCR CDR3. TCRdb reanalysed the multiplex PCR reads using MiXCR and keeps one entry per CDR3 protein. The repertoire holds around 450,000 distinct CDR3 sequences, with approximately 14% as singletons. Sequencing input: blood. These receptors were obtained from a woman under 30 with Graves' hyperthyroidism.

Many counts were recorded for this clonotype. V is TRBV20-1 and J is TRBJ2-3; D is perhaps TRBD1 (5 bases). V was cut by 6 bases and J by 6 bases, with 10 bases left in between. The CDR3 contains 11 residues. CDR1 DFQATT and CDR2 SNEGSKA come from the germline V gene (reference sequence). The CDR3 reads CSARGLDTQYF. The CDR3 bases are TGCAGTGCAAGGGGTCTGGATACGCAGTATTTT.

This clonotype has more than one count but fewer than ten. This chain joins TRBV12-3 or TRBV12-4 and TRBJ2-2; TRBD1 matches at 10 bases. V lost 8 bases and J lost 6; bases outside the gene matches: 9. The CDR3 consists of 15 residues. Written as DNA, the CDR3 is TGTGCCAGCGGACCGGGACAGGGGATAGCCGGGGAGCTGTTTTTT. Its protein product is CASGPGQGIAGELFF.

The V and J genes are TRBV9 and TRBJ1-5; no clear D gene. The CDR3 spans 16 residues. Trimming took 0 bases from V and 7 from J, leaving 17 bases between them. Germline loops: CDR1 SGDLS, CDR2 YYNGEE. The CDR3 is CASSVGAHGSRQPQHF. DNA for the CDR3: TGTGCCAGCAGCGTAGGGGCACACGGGTCGAGACAGCCCCAGCATTTT.

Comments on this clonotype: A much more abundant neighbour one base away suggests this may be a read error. CDR3 nucleotides: TGTGCCAGCAGCCAGGCCTCTCGGTACGGGCAGTACTTC. This encodes CASSQASRYGQYF. V gene TRBV3-1 combines with J gene TRBJ2-7; D is unclear. Germline V gives CDR1 LGHDT, CDR2 YNNKEL (reference sequence). The CDR3 is 13 amino acids.

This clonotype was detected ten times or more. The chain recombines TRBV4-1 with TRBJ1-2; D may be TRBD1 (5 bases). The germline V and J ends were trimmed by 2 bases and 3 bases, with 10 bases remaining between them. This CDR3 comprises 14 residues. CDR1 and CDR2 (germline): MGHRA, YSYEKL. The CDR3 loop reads CASSQYTGDYGYTF. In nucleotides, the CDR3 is TGCGCCAGCAGCCAATACACGGGGGACTATGGCTACACCTTC.

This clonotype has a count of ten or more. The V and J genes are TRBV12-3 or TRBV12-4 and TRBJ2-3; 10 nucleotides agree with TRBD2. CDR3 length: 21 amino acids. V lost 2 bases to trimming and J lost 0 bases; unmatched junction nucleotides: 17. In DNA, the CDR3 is TGTGCCAGCAGTTTAAGGCAGAGGGGACTAGCGATGACCTCTAGCACAGATACGCAGTATTTT. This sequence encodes CASSLRQRGLAMTSSTDTQYF.

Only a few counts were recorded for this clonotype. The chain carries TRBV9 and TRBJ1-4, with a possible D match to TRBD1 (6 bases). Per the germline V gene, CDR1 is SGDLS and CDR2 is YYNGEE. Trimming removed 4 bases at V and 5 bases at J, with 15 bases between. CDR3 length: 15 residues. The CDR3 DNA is TGTGCCAGCAGCCTCGCGGGGGGCGCCAATGAAAAACTGTTTTTT. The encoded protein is CASSLAGGANEKLFF.

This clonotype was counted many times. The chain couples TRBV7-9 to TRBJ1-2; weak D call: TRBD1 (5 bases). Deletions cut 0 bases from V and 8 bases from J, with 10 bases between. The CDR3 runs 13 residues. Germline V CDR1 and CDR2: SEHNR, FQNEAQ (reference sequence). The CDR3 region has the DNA TGTGCCAGCAGCTTAGCGACGGGGGTCGGCTACACCTTC. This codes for CASSLATGVGYTF.

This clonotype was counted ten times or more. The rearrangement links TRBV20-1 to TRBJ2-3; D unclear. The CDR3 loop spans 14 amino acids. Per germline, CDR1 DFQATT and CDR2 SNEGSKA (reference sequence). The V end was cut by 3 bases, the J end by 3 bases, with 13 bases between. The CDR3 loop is CSASDFVGTDTQYF. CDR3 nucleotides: TGCAGTGCTAGTGACTTCGTCGGTACAGATACGCAGTATTTT.

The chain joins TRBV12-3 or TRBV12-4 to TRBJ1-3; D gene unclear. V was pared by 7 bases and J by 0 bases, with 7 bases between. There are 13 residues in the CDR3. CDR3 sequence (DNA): TGTGCCAGCACGCTGCGCTCTGGAAACACCATATATTTT. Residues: CASTLRSGNTIYF.

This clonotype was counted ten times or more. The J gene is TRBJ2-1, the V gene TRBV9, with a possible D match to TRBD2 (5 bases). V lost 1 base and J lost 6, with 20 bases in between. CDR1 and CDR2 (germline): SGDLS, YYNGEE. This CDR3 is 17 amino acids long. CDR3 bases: TGTGCCAGCAGCGTAAAGGCTAGCCCTTTAATGGGCAATGAGCAGTTCTTC. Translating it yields CASSVKASPLMGNEQFF.

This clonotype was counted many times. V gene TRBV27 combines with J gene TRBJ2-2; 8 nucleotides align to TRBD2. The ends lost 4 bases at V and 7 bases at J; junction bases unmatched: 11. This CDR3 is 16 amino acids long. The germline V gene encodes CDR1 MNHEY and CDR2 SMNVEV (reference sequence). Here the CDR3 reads CASSSSGSARIGELFF. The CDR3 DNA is TGTGCCAGCAGTTCTAGCGGGTCGGCTAGGATCGGGGAGCTGTTTTTT.

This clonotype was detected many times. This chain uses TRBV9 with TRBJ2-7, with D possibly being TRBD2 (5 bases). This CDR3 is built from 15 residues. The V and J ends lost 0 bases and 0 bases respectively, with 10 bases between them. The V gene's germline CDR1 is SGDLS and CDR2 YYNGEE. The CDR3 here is CASSVGTAASYEQYF. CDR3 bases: TGTGCCAGCAGCGTAGGTACAGCGGCCTCCTACGAGCAGTACTTC.

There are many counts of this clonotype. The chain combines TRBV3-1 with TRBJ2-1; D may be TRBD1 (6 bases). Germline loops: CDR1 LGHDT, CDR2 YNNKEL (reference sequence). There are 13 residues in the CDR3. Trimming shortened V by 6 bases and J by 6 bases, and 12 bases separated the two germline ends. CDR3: CASSPTGPNEQFF. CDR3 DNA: TGTGCCAGCAGTCCGACAGGACCCAATGAGCAGTTCTTC.

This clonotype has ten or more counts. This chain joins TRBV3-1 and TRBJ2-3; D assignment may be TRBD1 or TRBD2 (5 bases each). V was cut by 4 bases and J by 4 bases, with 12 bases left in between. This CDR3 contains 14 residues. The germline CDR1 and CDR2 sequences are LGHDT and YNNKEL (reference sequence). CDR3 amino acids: CASSPGTASDTQYF. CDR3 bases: TGTGCCAGCAGCCCTGGGACCGCTTCAGATACGCAGTATTTT.

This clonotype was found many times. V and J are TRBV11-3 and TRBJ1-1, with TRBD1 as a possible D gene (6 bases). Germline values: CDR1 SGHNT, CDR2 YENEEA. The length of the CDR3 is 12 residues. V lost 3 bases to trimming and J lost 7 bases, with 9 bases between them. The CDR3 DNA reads TGTGCCAGCAGCTTTATACAGGGTGAAGCTTTCTTT. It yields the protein CASSFIQGEAFF. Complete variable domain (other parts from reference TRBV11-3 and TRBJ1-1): EAGVVQSPRYKIIEKKQPVAFWCNPISGHNTLYWYLQNLGQGPELLIRYENEEAVDDSQLPKDRFSAERLKGVDSTLKIQPAELGDSAVYLCASSFIQGEAFFGQGTRLTVV.

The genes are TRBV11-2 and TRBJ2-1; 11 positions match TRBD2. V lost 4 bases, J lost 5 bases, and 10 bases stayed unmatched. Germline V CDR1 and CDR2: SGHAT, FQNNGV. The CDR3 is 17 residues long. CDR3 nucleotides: TGTGCCAGCAGCTACAACCTACTAGCGGGGGCCAACAATGAGCAGTTCTTC. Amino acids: CASSYNLLAGANNEQFF.

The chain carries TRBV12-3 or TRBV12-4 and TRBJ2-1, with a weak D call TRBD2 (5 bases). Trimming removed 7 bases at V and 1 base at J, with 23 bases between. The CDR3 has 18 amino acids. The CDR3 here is CASTTPPTERRSYNEQFF. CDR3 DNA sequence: TGTGCCAGCACTACACCCCCCACCGAGCGGAGGTCCTACAATGAGCAGTTCTTC.

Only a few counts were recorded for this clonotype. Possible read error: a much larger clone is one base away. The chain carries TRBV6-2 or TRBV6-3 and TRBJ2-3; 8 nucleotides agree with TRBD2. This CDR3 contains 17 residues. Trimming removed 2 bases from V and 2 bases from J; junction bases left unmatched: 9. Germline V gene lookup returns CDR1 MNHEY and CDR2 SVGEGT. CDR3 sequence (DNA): TGTGCCAGCAGTTACCACGGGGCTAGCGGGTACACAGATACGCAGTATTTT. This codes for CASSYHGASGYTDTQYF.

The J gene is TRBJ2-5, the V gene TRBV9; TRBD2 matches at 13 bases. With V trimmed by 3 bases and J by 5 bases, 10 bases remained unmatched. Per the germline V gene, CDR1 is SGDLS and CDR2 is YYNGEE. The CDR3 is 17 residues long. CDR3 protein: CASSATGLAGAWETQYF. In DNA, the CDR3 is TGTGCCAGCAGCGCCACCGGACTAGCGGGAGCATGGGAGACCCAGTACTTC.

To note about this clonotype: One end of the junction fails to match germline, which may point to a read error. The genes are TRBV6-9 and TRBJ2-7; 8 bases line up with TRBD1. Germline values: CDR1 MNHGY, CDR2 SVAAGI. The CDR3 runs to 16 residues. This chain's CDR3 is CASSDSPGTGNDEQYF. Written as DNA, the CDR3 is TGCGCCAGCAGTGATTCCCCCGGGACAGGCAATGACGAGCAGTACTTC.

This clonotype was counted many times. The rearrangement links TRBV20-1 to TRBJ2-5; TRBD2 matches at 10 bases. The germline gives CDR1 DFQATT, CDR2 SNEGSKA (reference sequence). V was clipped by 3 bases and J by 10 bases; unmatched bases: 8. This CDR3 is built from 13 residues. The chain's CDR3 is CSASGAGGPGQYF. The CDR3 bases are TGCAGTGCTAGCGGAGCGGGAGGGCCCGGCCAGTACTTC.

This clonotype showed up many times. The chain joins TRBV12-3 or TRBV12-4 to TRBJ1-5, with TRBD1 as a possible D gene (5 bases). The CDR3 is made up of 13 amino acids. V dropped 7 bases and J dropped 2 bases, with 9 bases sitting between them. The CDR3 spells CASNLGGNQPQHF. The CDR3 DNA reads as TGTGCCAGCAACTTAGGGGGCAATCAGCCCCAGCATTTT.

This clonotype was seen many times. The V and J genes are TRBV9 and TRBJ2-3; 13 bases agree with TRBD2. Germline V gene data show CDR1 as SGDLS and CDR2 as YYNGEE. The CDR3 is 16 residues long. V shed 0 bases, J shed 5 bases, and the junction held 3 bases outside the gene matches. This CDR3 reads CASSVGLAGGGDTQYF. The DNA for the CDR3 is TGTGCCAGCAGCGTAGGACTAGCGGGAGGCGGAGATACGCAGTATTTT.

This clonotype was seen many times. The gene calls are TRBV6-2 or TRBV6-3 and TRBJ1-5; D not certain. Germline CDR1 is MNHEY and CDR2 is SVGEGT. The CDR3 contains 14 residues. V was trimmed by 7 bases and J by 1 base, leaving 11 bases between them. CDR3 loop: CASTEDGSNQPQHF. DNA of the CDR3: TGTGCCAGCACCGAAGACGGGAGCAATCAGCCCCAGCATTTT.

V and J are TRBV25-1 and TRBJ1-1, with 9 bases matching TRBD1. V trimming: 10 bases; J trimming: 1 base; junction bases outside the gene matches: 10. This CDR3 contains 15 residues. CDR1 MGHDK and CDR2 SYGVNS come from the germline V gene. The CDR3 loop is CATPGTGHTNTEAFF. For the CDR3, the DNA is TGTGCCACCCCCGGGACAGGGCATACGAACACTGAAGCTTTCTTT.